This T cell receptor beta chain was profiled in a study of blood T cell repertoires in COVID-19. The V end was cut by 8 bases, the J end by 2 bases, with 8 bases between. Germline V gene sequence: CDR1 SGHTA, CDR2 FQGNSA. The CDR3 is 12 residues long. Original processing methods: Quantification of nucleated cells was approximated via reference gene primer amplification. The table came from immunoSEQ multiplex PCR; TCRdb's copy has only in-frame clones and leaves some out. V and J calls and clone size are given by that table; D and trimming were obtained from the DNA. The profile shows about 380,000 clones, 85% to 90% of them singletons. Two negative PCRs, clearance, or symptom resolution had been documented for recovered Cohort 3 donors.

The V and J genes are TRBV7-2 and TRBJ2-3; D gene unclear. The clonotype originates from a woman aged 18-29 years who had recovered from COVID-19. Sequencing was performed on PBMCs or T cells enriched from blood (not recorded which). DNA of the CDR3: TGTGCCAGCCTTAGACTCACAGATACGCAGTATTTT. It translates to CASLRLTDTQYF.